This TCR beta chain was captured in a study of T cells in Graves' hyperthyroidism and ophthalmopathy. It was RNA transcripts that yielded the amplified TCR beta CDR3 regions. First-round RT-PCR targeting the TCR CDR3 was performed with the HTBI primer set. TCRdb redid the calling of the multiplex PCR reads with MiXCR, one entry per CDR3 protein. Here the sample spans 500,000 to 550,000 distinct CDR3 sequences, just under 20% being singletons. Trimming took off 0 bases at V and 0 bases at J, with 12 bases between the two ends. The germline gives CDR1 MGHRA, CDR2 YSYEKL. This CDR3 has 17 residues. Sequencing used blood. The chain links TRBV4-1 to TRBJ2-4; D ambiguous. This sequence originates from a man aged 40-49 years with Graves' ophthalmopathy. CDR3 in amino acids: CASSQDRSVEAKNIQYF. The CDR3 DNA follows: TGCGCCAGCAGCCAAGATAGGTCCGTGGAAGCCAAAAACATTCAGTACTTC.